A single sample is the source of the 30 T cell receptor beta chains below, sequenced in a study of T cell responses to AZD1222 COVID-19 vaccine. The data were produced by immunoSEQ multiplex PCR, yet TCRdb's version contains in-frame clones alone and is incomplete. The sample holds 120,000 or so clones; 88% are singletons and the top ten take about 19%. The specimen comprised peripheral blood, sampled on day 0 of MenACWY control vaccination. Receptors were obtained from an adult in good health.

The chain links TRBV6-5 to TRBJ2-5; 9 bases match TRBD2. After removal of 5 bases from V and 5 bases from J, the junction contained 9 bases not matched to a gene. CDR1 is MNHEY, CDR2 SVGAGI, per germline. This CDR3 is built from 15 residues. The chain's CDR3 is CASSPNSGRGETQYF. As DNA, the CDR3 is TGTGCCAGCAGTCCTAATAGCGGGAGAGGGGAGACCCAGTACTTC.

The rearrangement uses TRBV5-1 and TRBJ2-7; the D is unclear. The V gene's germline CDR1 is SGHRS and CDR2 YFSETQ. This CDR3 contains 12 residues. The germline V and J ends were trimmed by 4 bases and 3 bases, with 8 bases remaining between them. The CDR3 here is CASSPDDYEQYF. The CDR3, as DNA: TGCGCCAGCAGCCCGGACGACTACGAGCAGTACTTC.

V gene TRBV12-3 or TRBV12-4 combines with J gene TRBJ2-5, with D possibly matching TRBD2 (5 bases). CDR3 length: 13 residues. The germline V and J ends were trimmed by 3 bases and 5 bases, with 10 bases remaining between them. CDR3 region: CASSFRGVETQYF. The CDR3 DNA reads as TGTGCCAGCAGTTTTCGGGGTGTGGAGACCCAGTACTTC.

At least ten counts were recorded for this clone. The V call is TRBV11-3, the J call TRBJ1-5; D may be TRBD1 (6 bases). V dropped 4 bases and J dropped 10 bases, with 14 bases sitting between them. This CDR3 spans 13 amino acids. Germline lookup yields CDR1 SGHNT and CDR2 YENEEA. CDR3 residues: CASSYRFRGPQHF. In DNA, the CDR3 is TGTGCCAGCAGCTACCGCTTCAGGGGTCCCCAGCATTTT.

This chain uses TRBV28 with TRBJ1-5, with TRBD1 as a possible D gene (6 bases). The CDR3 contains 16 residues. The V end lost 6 bases, the J end lost 2 bases, and 17 bases lay between the germline ends. Germline V gene data show CDR1 as MDHEN and CDR2 as SYDVKM. The CDR3 bases are TGTGCCAGCAGCAGTTACGACAGGTGGGGCAATCAGCCCCAGCATTTT. Protein product: CASSSYDRWGNQPQHF.

The chain employs TRBV11-1 and TRBJ2-2; D is unclear. V lost 5 bases, J lost 2 bases, and 3 bases lay in between. The CDR3 loop spans 12 amino acids. CDR1 and CDR2 from the germline V gene are SGHAT and FQDESV (reference sequence). The chain's CDR3 is CASSQNTGELFF. As DNA, the CDR3 is TGTGCCAGCAGCCAAAACACCGGGGAGCTGTTTTTT.

The V call is TRBV10-1, the J call TRBJ2-5; D is undetermined. Trimming took off 0 bases at V and 1 base at J, with 9 bases between the two ends. The CDR3 is 15 amino acids. CDR1 WNHNN and CDR2 SYGVQD come from the germline V gene (reference sequence). CDR3 sequence (DNA): TGCGCCAGCAGTGAGTCTCTTGGCAGCCAAGAGACCCAGTACTTC. It encodes CASSESLGSQETQYF.

This chain links TRBV10-3 with TRBJ1-1; 9 bases are shared with TRBD1. CDR1 is ENHRY and CDR2 is SYGVKD in the germline V gene. There are 15 residues in the CDR3. V gave up 6 bases and J gave up 4 bases; unmatched junction bases: 9. CDR3 amino acids: CAISSEGQGGTEAFF. CDR3 coding DNA: TGTGCCATCAGCTCCGAGGGACAGGGTGGCACTGAAGCTTTCTTT.

As DNA, the CDR3 is TGTGCCAGCAGTAGACTAGCGGGGGGAGGGGAGACCCAGTACTTC. This encodes CASSRLAGGGETQYF. V is TRBV2 and J is TRBJ2-5, with 13 nucleotides matching TRBD2. Germline CDR1 reads SNHLY; CDR2 reads FYNNEI. The CDR3 sequence is 15 residues long. Unmatched junction bases numbered 5, after V lost 5 bases and J lost 5 bases.

V is TRBV19 and J is TRBJ2-1; perhaps D is TRBD1 or TRBD2 (5 bases each). CDR1 is LNHDA and CDR2 is SQIVND in the germline V gene (reference sequence). This CDR3 spans 13 amino acids. V gave up 3 bases and J gave up 9 bases, with 12 bases separating them. This CDR3 reads CASSISRGFEQFF. In DNA, the CDR3 is TGTGCCAGTAGTATCTCGAGGGGTTTTGAGCAGTTCTTC.

This clone was seen just once. For the CDR3, the DNA is TGCGCCAGCAGCCTCCCTCCCACTAGCGGGGCGAATGAGCAGTTCTTC. Protein sequence: CASSLPPTSGANEQFF. V usage is TRBV5-1 and J usage is TRBJ2-1, with 10 bases lining up with TRBD2. This CDR3 contains 16 residues. Germline CDR1 and CDR2: SGHRS and YFSETQ. V dropped 4 bases and J dropped 7; count of bases not matched to a gene: 11.

This chain connects TRBV14 to TRBJ1-5; D remains unclear. CDR1 and CDR2 (germline): SGHDN, FVKESK. The CDR3 has 16 amino acids. Trimming took off 0 bases at V and 5 bases at J, with 14 bases between the two ends. CDR3 DNA sequence: TGTGCCAGCAGCCAAGATAGTGGCGCCGGCCATCAGCCCCAGCATTTT. Translated, it gives CASSQDSGAGHQPQHF.

The chain has TRBV18 and TRBJ1-1, with D uncertain. Trimming removed 3 bases from V and 0 bases from J, with 11 bases in between. The CDR3 has 15 residues. Germline lookup yields CDR1 KGHSH and CDR2 LQKENI. The CDR3 here is CASSPSQTLNTEAFF. The CDR3 region has the DNA TGTGCCAGCTCACCCTCGCAGACTTTGAACACTGAAGCTTTCTTT.

The table lists this clone with a few counts. This sequence joins TRBV19 and TRBJ2-6, with D possibly being TRBD2 (5 bases). CDR1 and CDR2 (germline): LNHDA, SQIVND (reference sequence). The ends were cut back, 9 bases at V and 4 bases at J, with 10 bases in the middle. CDR3 length: 13 amino acids. CDR3 loop: CASGVSGANVLTF. The CDR3 nucleotides are TGTGCCAGCGGGGTCTCCGGGGCCAACGTCCTGACTTTC.

This clone was recorded a few times. The chain couples TRBV9 to TRBJ2-3; tentative D call: TRBD2 (5 bases). The CDR3 runs 13 residues. V lost 2 bases and J lost 4, with 8 bases in between. Germline V lookup: CDR1 SGDLS, CDR2 YYNGEE. The chain's CDR3 is CASSVGNPDTQYF. The CDR3 DNA reads as TGTGCCAGCAGCGTCGGGAATCCAGATACGCAGTATTTT.

This sequence joins TRBV5-1 and TRBJ2-5; 11 nucleotides agree with TRBD2. The CDR3 is made up of 15 amino acids. In germline, CDR1 is SGHRS, CDR2 YFSETQ. The V segment lost 0 bases and the J segment 4 bases; nucleotides outside the gene matches: 2. CDR3 sequence reads: CASSLGGTSGETQYF. CDR3 bases: TGCGCCAGCAGCTTGGGTGGGACTAGCGGAGAGACCCAGTACTTC.

This rearrangement joins TRBV4-1 to TRBJ2-3, with D perhaps matching TRBD2 (6 bases). CDR3 size: 15 residues. Per the germline V gene, CDR1 is MGHRA and CDR2 is YSYEKL. The V and J ends lost 3 bases and 1 base respectively, with 11 bases between them. CDR3 DNA: TGCGCCAGCAGCCACCGGGGGTATGGCACAGATACGCAGTATTTT. It encodes CASSHRGYGTDTQYF.

This clone was seen a handful of times. CDR3 loop: CASSDANSGANVLTF. The CDR3, as DNA: TGTGCCAGCAGTGACGCCAACTCTGGGGCCAACGTCCTGACTTTC. The chain employs TRBV6-4 and TRBJ2-6; D not certain. V was shortened by 2 bases and J by 0 bases, with 5 bases between the two germline ends. CDR1 is MRHNA, CDR2 SNTAGT, per germline. The CDR3 has 15 amino acids.

The chain is built from TRBV2 and TRBJ2-5, with no clear D. The CDR3 extends over 14 amino acids. Trimming left V 8 bases short and J 4 bases short, with 17 bases between. From germline, CDR1 is SNHLY and CDR2 FYNNEI. The CDR3 coding sequence is TGTGCCAGCCCCCCCCGGGCAGCGTTAGAGACCCAGTACTTC. Translating gives CASPPRAALETQYF.

This rearrangement joins TRBV11-3 to TRBJ2-7; 7 nucleotides match TRBD1. The V and J ends lost 1 base and 3 bases, in that order; junction bases with no gene match: 6. The CDR3 totals 15 residues. Germline V gene data show CDR1 as SGHNT and CDR2 as YENEEA. The CDR3 coding sequence is TGTGCCAGCAGCTTAGGATCGGCAGGGGGCTACGAGCAGTACTTC. This encodes CASSLGSAGGYEQYF.

The V call is TRBV28, the J call TRBJ2-3; D unresolved. CDR3 length: 15 residues. V was shortened by 3 bases and J by 2 bases, with 12 bases between the two germline ends. The germline CDR1 and CDR2 sequences are MDHEN and SYDVKM. CDR3 in DNA: TGTGCCAGCAGTTTTAGGGCAGGCCTCACAGATACGCAGTATTTT. This codes for CASSFRAGLTDTQYF. The full variable domain, completed using reference TRBV28 and TRBJ2-3, is DVKVTQSSRYLVKRTGEKVFLECVQDMDHENMFWYRQDPGLGLRLIYFSYDVKMKEKGDIPEGYSVSREKKERFSLILESASTNQTSMYLCASSFRAGLTDTQYFGPGTRLTVL.

The rearrangement joins TRBV18 to TRBJ2-7, with 8 bases identical to TRBD1. The V segment lost 4 bases and the J segment 2 bases; nucleotides outside the gene matches: 4. Per the germline V gene, CDR1 is KGHSH and CDR2 is LQKENI. The CDR3 runs 14 residues. The CDR3 DNA reads TGTGCCAGCTCACAAAACAGGGGGGCCTACGAGCAGTACTTC. Protein: CASSQNRGAYEQYF.

This clone was seen a few times. J is TRBJ2-1 and V is TRBV25-1, with D perhaps matching TRBD1 (6 bases). The CDR3 is 14 amino acids. Trimming left V 10 bases short and J 9 bases short, with 22 bases between. Per the germline V gene, CDR1 is MGHDK and CDR2 is SYGVNS. CDR3 amino acids: CATKGRGGESEQFF. The DNA for the CDR3 is TGTGCCACCAAGGGGAGAGGGGGAGAGAGTGAGCAGTTCTTC.

This chain uses TRBV3-1 (or the pseudogene TRBV3-2) with TRBJ2-3; D gene ambiguous. Germline loops: CDR1 LGHDT, CDR2 YNNKEL (reference sequence). V was pared by 7 bases and J by 3 bases, with 11 bases between. CDR3 length: 13 amino acids. The CDR3 spells CASNRPGTDTQYF. DNA of the CDR3: TGTGCCAGCAACCGACCCGGGACAGATACGCAGTATTTT.

The CDR3 DNA is TGTGCCAGCAGCTTCGGGGAAACGGAGACCCAGTACTTC. It codes for CASSFGETETQYF. This chain links TRBV11-3 with TRBJ2-5; possibly TRBD2 for D (5 bases). CDR3 length: 13 residues. V shed 3 bases and J shed 5 bases, with 10 bases lying between them. Germline V gene lookup returns CDR1 SGHNT and CDR2 YENEEA.

The V gene is TRBV6-5, the J gene TRBJ2-6; TRBD1 might be the D (6 bases). This CDR3 is built from 16 residues. CDR1 MNHEY and CDR2 SVGAGI come from the germline V gene. V lost 2 bases and J lost 4, with 12 bases in between. The CDR3 nucleotides read TGTGCCAGCAGTTACGAAAACAGGGCCGGGGCCAACGTCCTGACTTTC. Translated, it gives CASSYENRAGANVLTF.

The V call is TRBV28, the J call TRBJ1-2; D is perhaps TRBD1 (6 bases). Germline CDR1 MDHEN, CDR2 SYDVKM. The V and J ends lost 7 bases and 6 bases respectively, with 15 bases between them. This CDR3 is built from 13 residues. DNA for the CDR3: TGTGCCAGCACGGTCGGGGGGGCCCATGGCTACACCTTC. Translation: CASTVGGAHGYTF.

This sequence joins TRBV28 and TRBJ1-1; D not certain. Per germline, CDR1 MDHEN and CDR2 SYDVKM. The CDR3 is 13 amino acids. V gave up 5 bases and J gave up 5 bases, with 12 bases separating them. Here the CDR3 reads CASSGDRQTEAFF. Written as DNA, the CDR3 is TGTGCCAGCAGTGGCGACCGGCAGACTGAAGCTTTCTTT.

V usage is TRBV10-2 and J usage is TRBJ2-7; D uncertain. The CDR3 has 11 residues. The V gene's germline CDR1 is WSHSY and CDR2 SAAADI. The V end lost 7 bases, the J end lost 1 base, and 5 bases lay between the germline ends. CDR3 bases: TGCGCCAGCACCGATTCCTACGAGCAGTACTTC. Its protein product is CASTDSYEQYF.

The chain carries TRBV24-1 and TRBJ2-5; 8 bases map to TRBD1. The CDR3 is 14 residues long. Germline V gene data show CDR1 as KGHDR and CDR2 as SFDVKD. The V and J ends lost 1 base and 7 bases, in that order; junction bases with no gene match: 4. The CDR3, as DNA: TGTGCCACCAGTGATTTCAGGGGGCCGGGGACCCAGTACTTC. It is translated as CATSDFRGPGTQYF.